A selection of T cell receptor beta chains follows, all from one sample in a study of blood T cell repertoires in COVID-19. Sequencing used immunoSEQ multiplex PCR; TCRdb keeps in-frame clones, though not all of them. The sample consists of about 100,000 clones, roughly 85% of them appearing once. Specimen: peripheral blood. The receptors originated from a woman aged 70 to 79 with active or convalescent COVID-19. Both conserved end residues are part of each CDR3. The D gene is left open where the match is weak.

cdr3_length d_call j_call v_call cdr3_aa
17 TRBD1 TRBJ2-1 TRBV19 CASSTYRGLGTYNEQFF
15 NA TRBJ2-7 TRBV29-1 CSVSAANRGGYEQYF
14 NA TRBJ1-5 TRBV5-6 CASSSAGGNQPQHF
16 NA TRBJ1-4 TRBV6-2/TRBV6-3 CASSYSTGPPNEKLFF
16 NA TRBJ2-1 TRBV28 CASSLRAAVSGFKQFF
17 TRBD1 TRBJ1-2 TRBV30 CAWMRGTGLGGLYGYTF
15 TRBD1 TRBJ1-2 TRBV3-1/TRBV3-2 CASSQENRGHYGYTF
14 TRBD1 TRBJ2-7 TRBV4-1 CASSLHGTAYEQYF
16 TRBD1 TRBJ1-1 TRBV3-1/TRBV3-2 CASSLRTGGEGAEAFF
15 NA TRBJ2-1 TRBV6-5 CASRPITEPYNEQFF
13 NA TRBJ1-1 TRBV11-2 CASSLLAAVEAFF
15 TRBD1 TRBJ1-1 TRBV4-3 CASSQDYRGNTEAFF
15 NA TRBJ1-6 TRBV7-9 CASSLARQDNSPLHF
13 NA TRBJ1-1 TRBV11-2 CASSTKAVPEAFF
13 TRBD1 TRBJ2-1 TRBV18 CASSSTGDNEQFF
17 TRBD2 TRBJ2-3 TRBV4-3 CASSQGTSGRWTDTQYF
14 NA TRBJ1-5 TRBV28 CASSLGTLNQPQHF
16 TRBD2 TRBJ2-1 TRBV7-2 CASSHDGGGAYNEQFF
12 NA TRBJ2-3 TRBV30 CAWSPSTDTQYF
15 NA TRBJ2-2 TRBV7-2 CASSSDSTNTGELFF
14 TRBD1 TRBJ1-2 TRBV24-1 CATSARDRDYGYTF
16 NA TRBJ1-5 TRBV7-8 CASSLALARRAQPQHF
15 TRBD2 TRBJ2-2 TRBV6-5 CASSYPAGSPGELFF
14 TRBD2 TRBJ2-5 TRBV11-1 CASNPAGGQETQYF
14 TRBD2 TRBJ2-5 TRBV9 CASSRTSGQETQYF
17 NA TRBJ2-2 TRBV19 CASSILAGPPNTGELFF
16 NA TRBJ2-1 TRBV9 CASSVAGTNSYNEQFF
16 NA TRBJ2-1 TRBV21-1 CASSKLAGGTYNEQFF
11 NA TRBJ1-1 TRBV14 CASSQASEAFF
14 NA TRBJ1-1 TRBV18 CASSPPFLNTEAFF
16 TRBD1 TRBJ1-5 TRBV10-3 CAISPNKTGGKQPQHF
14 NA TRBJ2-3 TRBV7-7 CASSRLESTDTQYF
14 NA TRBJ1-1 TRBV10-2 CASSLAGMNTEAFF
17 TRBD1 TRBJ1-1 TRBV14 CASSEWKLQGAYTEAFF
14 NA TRBJ1-2 TRBV2 CASRTRGSHYGYTF
14 TRBD2 TRBJ2-1 TRBV4-2 CASSHSGGGYEQFF
17 TRBD2 TRBJ2-5 TRBV7-9 CASSLGTGGPSQETQYF
14 NA TRBJ2-1 TRBV6-5 CASRGVAGDNEQFF
15 NA TRBJ2-7 TRBV11-3 CASSLVSRGPYEQYF
15 TRBD2 TRBJ2-2 TRBV2 CASHPSGSGTGELFF
18 TRBD1 TRBJ1-6 TRBV4-2 CASSQGRDREQYNSPLHF
15 NA TRBJ2-7 TRBV7-2 CASSYGGGGYYEQYF
10 NA TRBJ1-2 TRBV20-1 CSAGEDGYTF
14 NA TRBJ1-2 TRBV24-1 CATSDVTGLYGYTF